Shown below are 18 T cell receptor beta chains from a single sample sequenced in a study. TCRdb analysed the RT-PCR reads with MiXCR anew, one entry per CDR3 protein. The sample consists of about 700,000 distinct CDR3 sequences, approximately 15% of them appearing once. Material for sequencing was memory CD4+ T cells from blood. Receptors originate from a female donor in good health, serving as a healthy control.

V usage is TRBV29-1 and J usage is TRBJ1-2; D remains unclear. This CDR3 has 11 residues. Trimming took off 0 bases at V and 7 bases at J, with 6 bases between the two ends. Germline V gene sequence: CDR1 SQVTM, CDR2 ANQGSEA. CDR3 protein: CSVEESGGYTF. CDR3 bases: TGCAGCGTTGAAGAAAGCGGTGGCTACACCTTC.

This clonotype was found a few times. V usage is TRBV28 and J usage is TRBJ2-1, with TRBD2 as a possible D gene (6 bases). Germline lookup yields CDR1 MDHEN and CDR2 SYDVKM. The CDR3 is 14 residues long. V was trimmed by 2 bases and J by 7 bases, leaving 12 bases between them. CDR3 nucleotide sequence: TGTGCCAGCAGTTTACACCTAGCGAGGAATGAGCAGTTCTTC. This codes for CASSLHLARNEQFF.

This clonotype has just a few counts. The CDR3 coding sequence is TGTGCCAGCAGCTGGGGCGGGGACAGCCTTAATGAAAAACTGTTTTTT. This gives the protein CASSWGGDSLNEKLFF. The rearrangement links TRBV7-2 to TRBJ1-4, with 7 positions matching TRBD1. CDR1 SGHTA and CDR2 FQGNSA come from the germline V gene. This CDR3 region has 16 residues. V was clipped by 4 bases and J by 4 bases; unmatched bases: 9.

This clonotype was observed many times. The chain links TRBV5-1 to TRBJ2-7, with D possibly being TRBD1 (5 bases). The CDR3 covers 15 residues. V lost 4 bases and J lost 3, with 17 bases in between. Germline CDR1 SGHRS, CDR2 YFSETQ. This chain's CDR3 is CASSLGGGADYEQYF. CDR3 DNA: TGCGCCAGCAGCCTGGGTGGTGGGGCCGACTACGAGCAGTACTTC.

The genes are TRBV27 and TRBJ1-5; the D is unclear. V gave up 4 bases and J gave up 4 bases, with 11 bases separating them. The length of the CDR3 is 14 residues. Germline loops: CDR1 MNHEY, CDR2 SMNVEV (reference sequence). The CDR3 spells CASSSVSTNQPQHF. Here the CDR3 DNA reads TGTGCCAGCAGTTCTGTTTCAACGAATCAGCCCCAGCATTTT.

The rearrangement links TRBV27 to TRBJ1-4; 7 bases are shared with TRBD1. From germline, CDR1 is MNHEY and CDR2 SMNVEV (reference sequence). This CDR3 region has 14 residues. With V trimmed by 6 bases and J by 2 bases, 3 bases remained unmatched. The CDR3 region has the DNA TGTGCCAGCAGATCGACAGGGACTAATGAAAAACTGTTTTTT. It encodes CASRSTGTNEKLFF.

The chain uses TRBV25-1 and TRBJ1-5, with D possibly being TRBD1 (5 bases). CDR1 is MGHDK, CDR2 SYGVNS, per germline. The CDR3 is 13 amino acids. The V end lost 4 bases, the J end lost 7 bases, and 11 bases lay between the germline ends. The CDR3 DNA reads TGTGCCAGCAGTGGACCAGGGAAGCAGCCCCAGCATTTT. It encodes CASSGPGKQPQHF.

The chain is built from TRBV2 and TRBJ1-6, with D tentatively TRBD1 (6 bases). V lost 5 bases and J 5 bases, leaving 13 bases between the germline ends. This CDR3 spans 15 amino acids. Germline V gene data show CDR1 as SNHLY and CDR2 as FYNNEI. The CDR3 DNA is TGTGCCAGCAGTACTCTGGGGGCAAATAATTCACCCCTCCACTTT. Translation gives CASSTLGANNSPLHF.

The chain recombines TRBV28 with TRBJ2-5, with 11 bases aligning to TRBD2. The length of the CDR3 is 15 residues. Trimming at V came to 9 bases and at J to 1 base, leaving 7 bases not matched to a gene. Germline-derived CDR1 and CDR2 are MDHEN and SYDVKM. The CDR3 DNA follows: TGTGCCAGTTCCACCGGGACTAGCGGCCAAGAGACCCAGTACTTC. Translation: CASSTGTSGQETQYF.

The gene calls are TRBV27 and TRBJ2-7, with 9 bases identical to TRBD2. This CDR3 region has 16 residues. Germline V CDR1 and CDR2: MNHEY, SMNVEV (reference sequence). V was pared by 3 bases and J by 0 bases, with 6 bases of the junction left unmatched. For the CDR3, the DNA is TGTGCCAGCAGTTTGGGGAGCGGGAGGAGCTCCTACGAGCAGTACTTC. It translates to CASSLGSGRSSYEQYF.

The sample holds a few counts of this clonotype. The chain employs TRBV24-1 and TRBJ2-2; the match to TRBD2 covers 9 bases. The germline V gene has CDR1 KGHDR and CDR2 SFDVKD. The CDR3 runs 17 residues. J was trimmed by 7 bases and V by 7 bases; bases with no gene match: 15. CDR3 bases: TGTGCCACCAGCCCCTCTCTAGCGGGGAGAGTTGGCGGGGAGCTGTTTTTT. Protein: CATSPSLAGRVGGELFF.

V usage is TRBV18 and J usage is TRBJ2-7; 10 positions agree with TRBD1. The CDR3 runs 16 residues. With 3 bases clipped from V and 3 bases from J, the junction kept 8 bases outside the gene matches. The germline V gene has CDR1 KGHSH and CDR2 LQKENI. This chain's CDR3 is CASSPASGQGRYEQYF. In DNA, the CDR3 is TGTGCCAGCTCACCCGCTTCGGGACAGGGGCGCTACGAGCAGTACTTC.

The chain carries TRBV6-5 and TRBJ1-4; D perhaps matches TRBD1 (5 bases). V was clipped by 2 bases and J by 5 bases, with 9 bases between them. Germline CDR1 MNHEY, CDR2 SVGAGI. The CDR3 sequence is 14 residues long. CDR3 residues: CASSYGRVNEKLFF. Written as DNA, the CDR3 is TGTGCCAGCAGTTACGGCAGGGTAAATGAAAAACTGTTTTTT.

The rearrangement uses TRBV7-8 and TRBJ2-2, with unresolved D. V lost 7 bases and J 4 bases, leaving 7 bases between the germline ends. The CDR3 contains 12 residues. Germline V gene lookup returns CDR1 SGHVS and CDR2 FQNEAQ. The CDR3 here is CASTPLTGELFF. For the CDR3, the DNA is TGTGCCAGCACTCCCCTCACCGGGGAGCTGTTTTTT. The whole variable domain, filled in from reference TRBV7-8 and TRBJ2-2, reads GAGVSQSPRYKVAKRGQDVALRCDPISGHVSLFWYQQALGQGPEFLTYFQNEAQLDKSGLPSDRFFAERPEGSVSTLKIQRTQQEDSAVYLCASTPLTGELFFGEGSRLTVL.

This chain uses TRBV20-1 with TRBJ1-4; TRBD1 is a possible D gene (5 bases). V gave up 0 bases and J gave up 0 bases, with 11 bases separating them. This CDR3 is built from 16 residues. In germline, CDR1 is DFQATT, CDR2 SNEGSKA (reference sequence). CDR3: CSARDGAYATNEKLFF. In DNA, the CDR3 is TGCAGTGCTAGAGACGGGGCTTATGCAACTAATGAAAAACTGTTTTTT.

The chain uses TRBV5-1 and TRBJ1-1; possibly TRBD1 for D (6 bases). V was cut by 4 bases and J by 0 bases, with 13 bases left in between. The CDR3 is made up of 15 amino acids. Germline V gives CDR1 SGHRS, CDR2 YFSETQ. The CDR3 loop is CASSKGGDLNTEAFF. The CDR3 DNA is TGCGCCAGCAGCAAGGGGGGGGATCTGAACACTGAAGCTTTCTTT.

This clonotype appeared many times. The chain carries TRBV7-3 and TRBJ2-5; TRBD1 matches 8 bases. Germline lookup yields CDR1 SGHTA and CDR2 FQGTGA. This CDR3 is built from 16 residues. Germline trimming cut 5 bases from V and 5 bases from J; bases unmatched to any gene: 13. The CDR3 sequence is CASSPQASGGLETQYF. The CDR3 coding sequence is TGTGCCAGCAGCCCCCAAGCGTCAGGGGGCCTGGAGACCCAGTACTTC.

This clonotype has a single count. The V gene is TRBV4-2, the J gene TRBJ1-5; D is possibly TRBD1 (6 bases). CDR1 is LGHNA and CDR2 is YNFKEQ in the germline V gene. V was trimmed by 6 bases and J by 0 bases, leaving 9 bases between them. The CDR3 runs 14 residues. CDR3 region: CASSKGDSNQPQHF. The DNA for the CDR3 is TGTGCCAGCAGTAAGGGGGATAGCAATCAGCCCCAGCATTTT.